Below, one TCR beta chain is given with its context. This entry belongs to a study of CD8+ T cells in alopecia areata. RNA, once extracted, was reverse transcribed into cDNA for use as the sequencing template. Sequenced by immunoSEQ multiplex PCR; TCRdb stores in-frame clones only, minus some. The sample carries about 150,000 clones, less than 65% recorded once. V was pared by 4 bases and J by 2 bases, with 7 bases of the junction left unmatched. This CDR3 spans 16 amino acids. CDR1 and CDR2 from the germline V gene are SGDLS and YYNGEE. J is TRBJ2-3 and V is TRBV9; TRBD2 agrees at 10 bases. This specimen was CD8+ T cells sorted from blood, taken at week 0. The receptor was isolated from a human donor with alopecia areata. The CDR3: CASSRDSGGATDTQYF. The DNA of the CDR3 is TGTGCCAGCAGCAGAGACAGCGGGGGGGCCACAGATACGCAGTATTTT.